This T cell receptor (beta chain) was sequenced in a study of human T cells and chemical hapten exposure (dated by TCRdb to about 2021). About the study as a whole: For sensitization, 2% DPC in acetone was applied to a 2 cm by 2 cm area of upper inner arm skin. Patients additionally received weekly therapeutic DPC doses to the scalp throughout the approximately 25-week study period. Patch tests used Finn chambers with 0.01% DPC on the upper back, scored after 6 days by International Contact Dermatitis Research Group standards. The mostly female patient cohort included alopecia areata with under or over 50% scalp involvement, alopecia totalis and alopecia universalis. Libraries were combined into a pool for sequencing, and differences in TCR yield between samples came mainly from small differences in library volumes within the pool. The study tracked peripheral blood TCR repertoire changes in vivo during primary and secondary sensitization to the hapten diphenylcyclopropenone (DPC) in alopecia patients. Patient blood was sampled pre-sensitization (week 0) and at 2, 6 and about 24 weeks after DPC sensitization. For TCR sequencing, blood came from approximately 29 alopecia patients at anywhere from one to four time points (pre-sensitization, 2, 6 and 24 weeks). Broad study findings and their caveats: DPC sensitization did not change the number of TCRs with a frequency above 1 in 1000, and there was no evidence of changes in global repertoire structure. Because every patient had alopecia, a presumed autoimmune disease, the patients' immune response might differ from that of healthy individuals. Patch test score was positively correlated with the number of PT1 expanded TCRs, with significance at thresholds 8, 16 and 32 but not at 4. Compared with pre-sensitization or healthy control sets, expanded TCRs formed significantly more large CDR3 similarity clusters, which is consistent with antigen-driven responses. After repeated subsampling, changes were observed in the strength of the expansion versus patch-test correlation and in the threshold at which the correlation became significant.

To prepare the library, RACE was applied. TCRdb names NextSeq 500 as the instrument used. During library preparation, unique molecular identifiers were attached to individual cDNA molecules so that TCRs could be counted in a quantitative, reproducible way. For every blood RNA sample, sequencing covered both the TCR alpha and TCR beta chains. The authors processed their data as follows. A median of about 89,000 TCRs per sample was observed, with a range of about 20,000 to 700,000. The Decombinator software suite was used to annotate V, J and CDR3 in the TCR reads. For the PS versus PT1 abundance plots, all samples were subsampled to the same number of TCRs (28,000). Expanded TCRs were defined as absent before sensitization and observed at least eight times at the 2-week time point. The public sequencing data were trimmed at Q25 with fastp and processed into clonotypes with MiXCR by TCRdb, which kept only in-frame beta chains. When rows share a CDR3 protein, they turn into one entry using the most common DNA and genes. The V and J calls, along with clone size, are taken from TCRdb and not from the paper's own processing. Recorded for this sample are fewer than 200,000 distinct CDR3 sequences; 25% to 35% of them occurred a single time. The ten largest clones represent about 2.1% of the sample.

The germline V gene encodes CDR1 SGHVS and CDR2 FQNEAQ. V loses 1 base of germline sequence and J loses 3 bases, and the interval between the two ends is 13 bases. The CDR3 contains 16 residues, cysteine and phenylalanine counted. Kept here is only the CDR3 DNA, which spans 48 bases and is read in frame from base 1. A few counts support this clonotype. The target of this receptor is not known. No base quality information exists; no much larger clone differs at one position. What the time point label conveys for this sample: patch test 3, about 24 weeks after DPC sensitization. What this sample's treatment or condition label stands for: therapeutic diphenylcyclopropenone sensitization with weekly scalp DPC. At each patch-test visit, blood was drawn before the patch test was applied. Patients were considered eligible if aged 18 to 70, diagnosed with alopecia and deemed suitable for DPC therapy, and patients were excluded if pregnant. Total RNA was isolated from unfractionated whole blood collected in Tempus Blood RNA tubes.

The rearranged chain carries TRBV7-8 and TRBJ1-5; tentative D gene TRBD1, with 6 bases matching. The receptor was derived from a woman under 30 with alopecia areata. Some clones in this sample may be carry-over from other donors' samples. Sequenced material: whole blood, taken in connection with sensitization to the hapten diphenylcyclopropenone (DPC). The CDR3 here reads CASSLGPWTVNQPQHF. The bases read TGTGCCAGCAGCTTAGGACCATGGACAGTCAATCAGCCCCAGCATTTT. The variable domain in full, with residues beyond the CDR3 obtained from the reference TRBV7-8 and TRBJ1-5 genes, is GAGVSQSPRYKVAKRGQDVALRCDPISGHVSLFWYQQALGQGPEFLTYFQNEAQLDKSGLPSDRFFAERPEGSVSTLKIQRTQQEDSAVYLCASSLGPWTVNQPQHFGDGTRLSIL.